This is a list of T cell receptor beta chains from one sample in a study of T cell repertoires in cytomegalovirus infection. TCRdb reprocessed the reads via MiXCR and lists one record per CDR3 protein. The sample holds roughly 310,000 distinct CDR3 sequences, about 28% seen once. The antigens for these receptors are not known. The sample in question was cultured PBMCs, obtained from culture after CMV antigen stimulation. The receptors stem from a human donor in good health (CMV status not recorded). Some clones in this sample may be carry-over from other donors' samples. The CDR3 runs from the conserved cysteine through the conserved F or W. A D gene is named only where the DNA matches it firmly. Clone size appears in some rows only: once, few, many, or a class for an expanded clone.

TRBV12-3/TRBV12-4	.	.	TRBJ2-1	CASSADGGPSVEQFF	TGTGCCAGCAGTGCAGACGGTGGTCCGTCAGTTGAGCAGTTCTTC
TRBV5-3	.	few	TRBJ1-2	CASSLLRDNYGYTF	TGTGCCAGCAGCTTACTCCGGGATAACTATGGCTACACCTTC
TRBV7-9	.	.	TRBJ2-3	CASSLGNAGTPDTQYF	TGTGCCAGCAGCTTAGGCAACGCAGGGACGCCAGATACGCAGTATTTT
TRBV6-1	TRBD2	.	TRBJ2-7	CASSEGTSATYEQYF	TGTGCCAGCAGTGAAGGGACTAGCGCGACCTACGAGCAGTACTTC
TRBV9	.	.	TRBJ2-3	CASSGDRNLGDTQYF	TGTGCCAGCAGCGGCGACAGGAACCTGGGGGATACGCAGTATTTT
TRBV7-2	TRBD2	many	TRBJ2-6	CASSRGGTVTGANVLTF	TGTGCCAGCAGCCGGGGGGGGACTGTTACTGGGGCCAACGTCCTGACTTTC
TRBV6-1	TRBD1	.	TRBJ2-7	CASSPRTGWGRSYEQYF	TGTGCCAGCAGTCCCCGGACAGGGTGGGGTCGGTCCTACGAGCAGTACTTC
TRBV4-1	.	few	TRBJ2-1	CASSPFSRPPSYNEQFF	TGCGCCAGCAGCCCCTTCTCGCGCCCTCCTTCCTACAATGAGCAGTTCTTC
TRBV12-3/TRBV12-4	.	.	TRBJ1-4	CASTTDPVEKLFF	TGTGCCAGTACGACGGACCCGGTTGAAAAACTGTTTTTT
TRBV11-2	TRBD1	.	TRBJ1-2	CASSPWDRVFTYGYTF	TGTGCCAGCAGCCCGTGGGACAGGGTGTTTACCTATGGCTACACCTTC
TRBV7-9	TRBD2	.	TRBJ2-1	CASSLSIAGGYNEQFF	TGTGCCAGCAGCTTATCCATAGCGGGAGGTTACAATGAGCAGTTCTTC
TRBV20-1	.	.	TRBJ2-7	CSATIASPSYEQYF	TGCAGTGCTACCATAGCGTCCCCTTCCTACGAGCAGTACTTC
TRBV19	.	few	TRBJ1-6	CASRDKGLSSPLHF	TGTGCCAGTAGGGACAAGGGGTTAAGTTCACCCCTCCACTTT
TRBV12-3/TRBV12-4	.	.	TRBJ2-2	CASSSRGDTGELFF	TGTGCCAGCAGTTCCAGGGGGGACACCGGGGAGCTGTTTTTT
TRBV3-1	.	.	TRBJ1-1	CASSHGHGVTEAFF	TGTGCCAGCAGCCACGGACATGGGGTCACTGAAGCTTTCTTT
TRBV12-5	.	.	TRBJ1-2	CASGLVLDRNYGYTF	TGTGCTAGTGGTTTGGTCTTAGACAGGAACTATGGCTACACCTTC
TRBV5-5	.	.	TRBJ1-1	CASSSLQFLNTEAFF	TGTGCCAGCAGCTCCTTACAGTTCCTGAACACTGAAGCTTTCTTT
TRBV20-1	.	.	TRBJ2-6	CSATGAGANVLTF	TGCAGTGCTACGGGGGCTGGGGCCAACGTCCTGACTTTC
TRBV20-1	TRBD1	many	TRBJ1-2	CSARAIGTGGYGYTF	TGCAGTGCTAGAGCTATTGGGACAGGGGGCTATGGCTACACCTTC
TRBV6-6	TRBD2	many	TRBJ2-1	CASSSTSGGTNRPNNNEQFF	TGTGCCAGCAGTTCCACTAGCGGGGGTACCAACAGACCCAACAACAATGAGCAGTTCTTC
TRBV30	.	.	TRBJ1-1	CAWSPLGRQNTEAFF	TGTGCCTGGAGCCCCCTCGGACGGCAGAACACTGAAGCTTTCTTT
TRBV12-3/TRBV12-4	.	many	TRBJ1-2	CASRSGQSDYGYTF	TGTGCCAGCAGATCAGGACAGTCCGACTATGGCTACACCTTC
TRBV11-2	TRBD2	few	TRBJ2-1	CASSPNNQRGDLYNEQFF	TGTGCCAGCAGCCCCAATAACCAGCGGGGGGATCTATACAATGAGCAGTTCTTC
TRBV12-3/TRBV12-4	.	.	TRBJ1-1	CASSTTTEAFF	TGTGCCAGCAGTACAACCACTGAAGCTTTCTTT
TRBV7-2	TRBD2	.	TRBJ2-1	CASSPTSVPSSYNEQFF	TGTGCCAGCAGCCCTACTAGCGTCCCGAGCTCCTACAATGAGCAGTTCTTC
TRBV4-2	TRBD1	.	TRBJ1-2	CASSQSLPGTANYGYTF	TGTGCCAGCAGCCAATCGTTACCCGGGACAGCTAACTATGGCTACACCTTC
TRBV7-2	TRBD2	.	TRBJ2-2	CASSQGLADTGELFF	TGTGCCAGCAGCCAAGGACTAGCCGACACCGGGGAGCTGTTTTTT
TRBV7-6	TRBD1	.	TRBJ1-1	CASSQPGTGNTEAFF	TGTGCCAGCAGCCAACCCGGGACAGGGAACACTGAAGCTTTCTTT
TRBV14	TRBD1	.	TRBJ1-6	CASSRARQGATSFTSRSLHF	TGTGCCAGCAGCCGAGCGCGACAGGGGGCGACTTCATTCACCTCCCGGTCCCTCCACTTT
TRBV27	TRBD1	.	TRBJ2-1	CASTPGGEIYNEQFF	TGTGCCAGCACCCCAGGGGGCGAAATCTACAATGAGCAGTTCTTC
TRBV7-2	.	many	TRBJ2-7	CASSLGQAWGPYEQYF	TGTGCCAGCAGCTTAGGGCAGGCATGGGGACCCTACGAGCAGTACTTC